The 6 T cell receptor beta chains below come from one sample, sequenced in a study of blood T cell repertoires in COVID-19. Sequencing used immunoSEQ multiplex PCR; TCRdb keeps in-frame clones, though not all of them. Seen here are 150,000 to 200,000 clones, approximately 90% observed once, and the top ten hold approximately 25%. Sample: PBMCs or T cells enriched from blood (not recorded which). These receptors were obtained from a woman aged 40 to 50 in a cohort exposed to, infected with or recovered from COVID-19 (not recorded which).

This chain uses TRBV2 with TRBJ2-1; 9 nucleotides match TRBD2. The germline gives CDR1 SNHLY, CDR2 FYNNEI. This CDR3 region has 16 residues. The ends lost 4 bases at V and 10 bases at J; junction bases unmatched: 14. CDR3 loop: CASSAAAGGPFWEQFF. CDR3 in DNA: TGTGCCAGCAGTGCGGCAGCGGGGGGTCCCTTCTGGGAGCAGTTCTTC.

The chain employs TRBV9 and TRBJ1-5; D not certain. The CDR3 runs to 13 residues. V lost 0 bases and J 4 bases, leaving 5 bases between the germline ends. CDR1 and CDR2 from the germline V gene are SGDLS and YYNGEE. The CDR3 spells CASSVDGNQPQHF. In nucleotides, the CDR3 is TGTGCCAGCAGCGTAGACGGGAATCAGCCCCAGCATTTT.

Written as DNA, the CDR3 is TGTGCCAGCAACGACAGGGGGTTACGTGAAGCTTTCTTT. Protein product: CASNDRGLREAFF. The chain has TRBV6-1 and TRBJ1-1, with TRBD1 identical over 9 bases. V gave up 7 bases and J gave up 7 bases; unmatched junction bases: 7. The CDR3 covers 13 residues. Looked up from germline, CDR1 is MNHNS and CDR2 is SASEGT.

This chain uses TRBV27 with TRBJ1-5; 9 nucleotides align to TRBD1. Trimming at V came to 6 bases and at J to 4 bases, leaving 7 bases not matched to a gene. CDR1 and CDR2 (germline): MNHEY, SMNVEV (reference sequence). The CDR3 has 15 amino acids. CDR3 coding DNA: TGTGCCAGCAGACCGGGACAGGGAGGTAATCAGCCCCAGCATTTT. This codes for CASRPGQGGNQPQHF.

The chain joins TRBV6-5 to TRBJ2-7; perhaps TRBD2 as D (6 bases). Germline V lookup: CDR1 MNHEY, CDR2 SVGAGI. V gave up 6 bases and J gave up 0 bases, with 15 bases separating them. The CDR3 sequence is 15 residues long. The CDR3 region is CASSPLAVSSYEQYF. In nucleotides, the CDR3 is TGTGCCAGCAGCCCCTTAGCGGTTAGCTCCTACGAGCAGTACTTC.

The rearrangement uses TRBV7-8 and TRBJ2-3; no firm D call. V lost 2 bases and J lost 0, with 12 bases in between. The CDR3 totals 16 residues. From germline, CDR1 is SGHVS and CDR2 FQNEAQ. The CDR3 nucleotides read TGTGCCAGCAGCTTAATGACAATAAAAAGCACAGATACGCAGTATTTT. Translating gives CASSLMTIKSTDTQYF.